Presented here are 2 T cell receptor beta chains from one specimen sequenced in a study of blood T cell repertoires in COVID-19. Clones were read by immunoSEQ multiplex PCR, and TCRdb kept only the in-frame ones, dropping some. The sample consists of under 200,000 clones, 86% of them appearing once. What was sequenced was peripheral blood. These receptors all stem from a man aged 18 to 30 with acute or convalescent COVID-19.

The chain uses TRBV7-7 and TRBJ2-3; D is perhaps TRBD2 (7 bases). The ends were cut back, 5 bases at V and 1 base at J, with 16 bases in the middle. This CDR3 spans 16 amino acids. Germline CDR1 and CDR2: SSHAT and FNYEAQ (reference sequence). CDR3 DNA: TGTGCCAGCAGCCATGGACGGGGGGCGGGCACAGATACGCAGTATTTT. It translates to CASSHGRGAGTDTQYF.

This rearrangement joins TRBV7-9 to TRBJ2-7; D is unclear. Germline CDR1 reads SEHNR; CDR2 reads FQNEAQ (reference sequence). V lost 1 base and J lost 7, with 26 bases in between. The length of the CDR3 is 18 residues. The CDR3 nucleotides are TGTGCCAGCAGCTTAGTGGCCCGCATAGACTGCCCTTCGTGGGAGCAGTACGTC. This encodes CASSLVARIDCPSWEQYV.